The rows below give T cell receptor beta chains drawn from one sample of a study of shared clonotypes between healthy human individuals. Profiling relied on immunoSEQ multiplex PCR, and the TCRdb table lists in-frame clones only, not all of them. The sample consists of over 950,000 clones, 60% to 85% of them appearing once. The sample comprised memory CD4+ T cells from PBMCs. The receptor source for this set is a man in his late teens or twenties in good health. Some clones in this sample may be carry-over from other donors' samples. Each CDR3 is given with its conserved first and last residue. Each record gives: V gene, clone size, J gene, D gene, CDR3 DNA, CDR3 protein. The D gene is left open where the match is weak. Size tells how often a clone was seen (once, few, many) or the class of an expanded clone, and some rows leave it out.

v_call: TRBV27
clone_size: -
j_call: TRBJ2-5
d_call: TRBD1
cdr3_nt: TGTGCCAGCAGTGGCAAGACAGGGTCGACAGAGACCCAGTACTTC
cdr3_aa: CASSGKTGSTETQYF

v_call: TRBV28
clone_size: -
j_call: TRBJ1-5
d_call: -
cdr3_nt: TGTGCCAGCAAAAGCAGGGAGGTCCAGCCCCAGCATTTT
cdr3_aa: CASKSREVQPQHF

v_call: TRBV7-9
clone_size: -
j_call: TRBJ1-6
d_call: -
cdr3_nt: TGTGCCAGCAGCTTAGGGACGGCAGGCAATTCACCCCTCCACTTT
cdr3_aa: CASSLGTAGNSPLHF

v_call: TRBV15
clone_size: -
j_call: TRBJ2-4
d_call: TRBD2
cdr3_nt: TGTGCCACCAGCAGACCCCCCACTAGCGGGGGCCATACAGCCAAAAACATTCAGTACTTC
cdr3_aa: CATSRPPTSGGHTAKNIQYF

v_call: TRBV5-1
clone_size: -
j_call: TRBJ2-1
d_call: TRBD2
cdr3_nt: TGCGCCAGCAGCTTTTCCGGGACTAGCGGGAGCGGGGGAAATGAGCAGTTCTTC
cdr3_aa: CASSFSGTSGSGGNEQFF

v_call: TRBV4-1
clone_size: -
j_call: TRBJ1-2
d_call: -
cdr3_nt: TGCGCCAGCAGCCAAGAGGGTGGCTACACCTTC
cdr3_aa: CASSQEGGYTF

v_call: TRBV6-1
clone_size: once
j_call: TRBJ1-2
d_call: -
cdr3_nt: TGTGCCAGCAGTGAAGCATCGTGGGGCGGCGGCTACACCTTC
cdr3_aa: CASSEASWGGGYTF

v_call: TRBV5-1
clone_size: -
j_call: TRBJ2-4
d_call: -
cdr3_nt: TGCGCCAGCAGCCCGAACTCCCCCCGGGGGGCCGGGGAGAAAAACATTCAGTACTTC
cdr3_aa: CASSPNSPRGAGEKNIQYF

v_call: TRBV4-3
clone_size: once
j_call: TRBJ1-1
d_call: -
cdr3_nt: TGCGCCAGCAGCCAAGATCGGGGGAACACTGAAGCTTTCTTT
cdr3_aa: CASSQDRGNTEAFF

v_call: TRBV5-1
clone_size: few
j_call: TRBJ1-5
d_call: -
cdr3_nt: TGCGCCAGCAGCTTGGGTGATGGGGAAGGAAGCAATCAGCCCCAGCATTTT
cdr3_aa: CASSLGDGEGSNQPQHF

v_call: TRBV7-6
clone_size: -
j_call: TRBJ1-4
d_call: -
cdr3_nt: TGTGCCAGCAGCCCCCGGGACCCCGCCAGAGAAAAACTGTTTTTT
cdr3_aa: CASSPRDPAREKLFF

v_call: TRBV29-1
clone_size: -
j_call: TRBJ2-3
d_call: -
cdr3_nt: TGCAGCGTTGAAGATCACGGTGGCGCGCTGAATACGCAGTATTTT
cdr3_aa: CSVEDHGGALNTQYF

v_call: TRBV5-1
clone_size: many
j_call: TRBJ2-3
d_call: TRBD2
cdr3_nt: TGCGCCAGCAGCTTGGTGGCTAGCGGGAGAAATACGCAGTATTTT
cdr3_aa: CASSLVASGRNTQYF

v_call: TRBV9
clone_size: -
j_call: TRBJ2-3
d_call: -
cdr3_nt: TGTGCCAGCAGCGTGACGGGGGCGCCGGATACGCAGTATTTT
cdr3_aa: CASSVTGAPDTQYF

v_call: TRBV7-3
clone_size: -
j_call: TRBJ2-3
d_call: -
cdr3_nt: TGTGCCAGCAGCCTCTACGGGTTAGGCACAGATACGCAGTATTTT
cdr3_aa: CASSLYGLGTDTQYF

v_call: TRBV7-9
clone_size: -
j_call: TRBJ1-5
d_call: -
cdr3_nt: TGTGCCAGCAGCTCACCGGAGGAGAGGGTTTCGAGCAATCAGCCCCAGCATTTT
cdr3_aa: CASSSPEERVSSNQPQHF

v_call: TRBV5-1
clone_size: -
j_call: TRBJ2-3
d_call: TRBD2
cdr3_nt: TGCGCCAGCAGCTTGAGGACTAGCGGGGCTAGCACAGATACGCAGTATTTT
cdr3_aa: CASSLRTSGASTDTQYF

v_call: TRBV20-1
clone_size: -
j_call: TRBJ1-2
d_call: -
cdr3_nt: TGCAGTGTCAGGGACTATGGCTACACCTTC
cdr3_aa: CSVRDYGYTF

v_call: TRBV9
clone_size: -
j_call: TRBJ2-1
d_call: -
cdr3_nt: TGTGCCAGCAGCGTAGGAGACGGATCCTACAATGAGCAGTTCTTC
cdr3_aa: CASSVGDGSYNEQFF

v_call: TRBV5-4
clone_size: -
j_call: TRBJ1-1
d_call: -
cdr3_nt: TGTGCCAGCAGCTCCCTGTCGGGGGGCTTGAACACTGAAGCTTTCTTT
cdr3_aa: CASSSLSGGLNTEAFF

v_call: TRBV5-1
clone_size: -
j_call: TRBJ2-3
d_call: TRBD2
cdr3_nt: TGCGCCAGCAGCCTTGGACTAGCGGGAGATACGCAGTATTTT
cdr3_aa: CASSLGLAGDTQYF

v_call: TRBV5-6
clone_size: -
j_call: TRBJ2-7
d_call: TRBD1
cdr3_nt: TGTGCCAGCAGCCCGACAGGGGTTTGGGAGCAGTACTTC
cdr3_aa: CASSPTGVWEQYF

v_call: TRBV7-3
clone_size: -
j_call: TRBJ2-6
d_call: -
cdr3_nt: TGTGCCAGCAGCTTTCGGACATCTGGGGCCAACGTCCTGACTTTC
cdr3_aa: CASSFRTSGANVLTF

v_call: TRBV5-1
clone_size: -
j_call: TRBJ1-1
d_call: -
cdr3_nt: TGCGCCAGCAGCGATAACACTGAAGCTTTCTTT
cdr3_aa: CASSDNTEAFF

v_call: TRBV7-8
clone_size: -
j_call: TRBJ1-4
d_call: -
cdr3_nt: TGTGCCAGCAGCTCCTTTGACAGCCTCATTACAACTAATGAAAAACTGTTTTTT
cdr3_aa: CASSSFDSLITTNEKLFF

v_call: TRBV5-1
clone_size: -
j_call: TRBJ2-7
d_call: -
cdr3_nt: TGCGCCAGCAGCCTGGAGGTTGGGGCTCGGGGGGAGCAGTACTTC
cdr3_aa: CASSLEVGARGEQYF

v_call: TRBV27
clone_size: -
j_call: TRBJ2-3
d_call: TRBD2
cdr3_nt: TGTGCCAGCAGTTTATTTAGCGGGAGTCGTCAGGTCACCGATACGCAGTATTTT
cdr3_aa: CASSLFSGSRQVTDTQYF

v_call: TRBV18
clone_size: -
j_call: TRBJ2-7
d_call: TRBD2
cdr3_nt: TGTGCCAGCTCACCAGCGGGAGGGGGAAGAGAGCAGTACTTC
cdr3_aa: CASSPAGGGREQYF

v_call: TRBV18
clone_size: -
j_call: TRBJ2-4
d_call: -
cdr3_nt: TGTGCCAGCTCATCCCTTAGGACACGGGGACTAGCCAAAAACATTCAGTACTTC
cdr3_aa: CASSSLRTRGLAKNIQYF

v_call: TRBV5-1
clone_size: few
j_call: TRBJ2-7
d_call: TRBD1
cdr3_nt: TGCGCCAGCAGCTCGATAGACAGGGGCGAGCAGTACTTC
cdr3_aa: CASSSIDRGEQYF

v_call: TRBV2
clone_size: few
j_call: TRBJ2-5
d_call: -
cdr3_nt: TGTGCCAGCAGTGAGGGCAGAGAGACCCAGTACTTC
cdr3_aa: CASSEGRETQYF

v_call: TRBV6-1
clone_size: -
j_call: TRBJ1-1
d_call: TRBD1
cdr3_nt: TGTGCCAGCACCCTAGACAGGGGGAACACTGAAGCTTTCTTT
cdr3_aa: CASTLDRGNTEAFF

v_call: TRBV27
clone_size: -
j_call: TRBJ1-5
d_call: -
cdr3_nt: TGTGCCAGCAGTTCGTCAGACGCCTACAATCAGCCCCAGCATTTT
cdr3_aa: CASSSSDAYNQPQHF

v_call: TRBV5-1
clone_size: -
j_call: TRBJ2-1
d_call: TRBD2
cdr3_nt: TGCGCCAGCAGCCCTGGACTAGCGGGAGTTCGCGAGCAGTTCTTC
cdr3_aa: CASSPGLAGVREQFF

v_call: TRBV7-3
clone_size: -
j_call: TRBJ2-1
d_call: -
cdr3_nt: TGTGCCAGCAGCTTAAAGGGCCCGGGGCTCCCCTACAATGAGCAGTTCTTC
cdr3_aa: CASSLKGPGLPYNEQFF

v_call: TRBV14
clone_size: -
j_call: TRBJ2-3
d_call: -
cdr3_nt: TGTGCCAGCAGCCAACAACTAGTCGCAACGGATACGCAGTATTTT
cdr3_aa: CASSQQLVATDTQYF

v_call: TRBV7-6
clone_size: -
j_call: TRBJ2-7
d_call: -
cdr3_nt: TGTGCCAGCAGCTTAGTTGGGTCGGGAGCCTACGAGCAGTACTTC
cdr3_aa: CASSLVGSGAYEQYF

v_call: TRBV14
clone_size: few
j_call: TRBJ2-5
d_call: TRBD2
cdr3_nt: TGTGCCAGCAGCCAAAACCCTCCTACTAGCGGGGGGCAAGAGACCCAGTACTTC
cdr3_aa: CASSQNPPTSGGQETQYF

v_call: TRBV18
clone_size: -
j_call: TRBJ2-7
d_call: -
cdr3_nt: TGTGCCAGCTCACCCGGGACCCCCAACGACGAGCAGTACTTC
cdr3_aa: CASSPGTPNDEQYF

v_call: TRBV7-3
clone_size: -
j_call: TRBJ2-2
d_call: TRBD2
cdr3_nt: TGTGCCAGCAGCCCCAGACTAGCGGGGGAGCTGTTTTTT
cdr3_aa: CASSPRLAGELFF

v_call: TRBV11-1
clone_size: -
j_call: TRBJ1-2
d_call: TRBD1
cdr3_nt: TGTGCCAGCAGCACCCGGACAGGGTCGGTGGATGGCTACACCTTC
cdr3_aa: CASSTRTGSVDGYTF